These 25 T cell receptor beta chains were all obtained from the same sample, sequenced in a study of radiation and T cells in renal cell carcinoma. The data were produced by immunoSEQ multiplex PCR, yet TCRdb's version contains in-frame clones alone and is incomplete. The table shows just under 150,000 clones, with around 88% occurring only once. As for time point: blood 4 weeks post-SBRT, at nephrectomy. Documented treatment: 15 Gy SBRT to primary tumor, nephrectomy 4 weeks later. The source was blood, collected from a patient whose treatment included radiotherapy and nephrectomy. These receptors were taken from a woman aged 50 to 60 with renal cell carcinoma.

This chain uses TRBV5-1 with TRBJ2-7; 9 nucleotides align to TRBD2. V gave up 5 bases and J gave up 5 bases; unmatched junction bases: 8. CDR3 length equals 14 residues. In germline, CDR1 is SGHRS, CDR2 YFSETQ. CDR3 sequence (DNA): TGCGCCAGCAGTTTTGGGGCTAGCGGGGACGAGCAGTACTTC. Amino acids: CASSFGASGDEQYF.

V gene TRBV6-5 combines with J gene TRBJ2-7; 7 nucleotides match TRBD1. Germline trimming cut 0 bases from V and 4 bases from J; bases unmatched to any gene: 6. The germline V gene encodes CDR1 MNHEY and CDR2 SVGAGI. The CDR3 spans 15 residues. The CDR3 bases are TGTGCCAGCAGTTACTCGGGGCAGGGGGAATACGAGCAGTACTTC. It is translated as CASSYSGQGEYEQYF.

The V and J genes are TRBV6-1 and TRBJ1-1, with D hard to call. CDR3 length: 13 amino acids. Germline V gives CDR1 MNHNS, CDR2 SASEGT. Between the trimmed V and J ends, which lost 2 bases and 1 base, there was a span of 5 bases. The CDR3 DNA sequence: TGTGCCAGCAGTGAAATAAGGAACACTGAAGCTTTCTTT. Translating it yields CASSEIRNTEAFF.

The chain recombines TRBV6-1 with TRBJ1-2; D is uncertain. Germline CDR1 is MNHNS and CDR2 is SASEGT. The ends were cut back, 1 base at V and 6 bases at J, with 6 bases in the middle. This CDR3 region has 12 residues. The CDR3 bases are TGTGCCAGCAGTGAAGAAATTGATGGCTACACCTTC. It is translated as CASSEEIDGYTF.

In this sample, this clone turned up once. This chain connects TRBV28 to TRBJ2-2; the match to TRBD1 covers 7 bases. This CDR3 is 15 amino acids long. Germline V gene data show CDR1 as MDHEN and CDR2 as SYDVKM. The V segment lost 5 bases and the J segment 5 bases; nucleotides outside the gene matches: 8. The CDR3 region has the DNA TGTGCCAGCAGTCTAGGGACAGATTTGACCGGGGAGCTGTTTTTT. Protein sequence: CASSLGTDLTGELFF. Looking up the rest from reference TRBV28 and TRBJ2-2 gives the full variable domain: DVKVTQSSRYLVKRTGEKVFLECVQDMDHENMFWYRQDPGLGLRLIYFSYDVKMKEKGDIPEGYSVSREKKERFSLILESASTNQTSMYLCASSLGTDLTGELFFGEGSRLTVL.

This clone was seen once. V is TRBV9 and J is TRBJ2-7; tentatively, D is TRBD2 (5 bases). Germline loops: CDR1 SGDLS, CDR2 YYNGEE. The CDR3 is 12 residues long. V was clipped by 4 bases and J by 7 bases, with 12 bases between them. The CDR3, as DNA: TGTGCCAGCAGCCTAGCTTCGGGGGAGCAGTACTTC. Translating it yields CASSLASGEQYF. The full variable domain, its missing parts supplied by reference TRBV9 and TRBJ2-7, is DSGVTQTPKHLITATGQRVTLRCSPRSGDLSVYWYQQSLDQGLQFLIQYYNGEERAKGNILERFSAQQFPDLHSELNLSSLELGDSALYFCASSLASGEQYFGPGTRLTVT.

The chain has TRBV28 and TRBJ2-7, with D tentatively TRBD1 or TRBD2 (6 bases each). Germline assignment: CDR1 MDHEN and CDR2 SYDVKM. The CDR3 runs to 13 residues. Deletions cut 6 bases from V and 12 bases from J, with 21 bases between. The CDR3 nucleotides are TGTGCCAGCAGACTAGGAATGGGGGGCTTCCGGTACTTC. Amino acids: CASRLGMGGFRYF. The full variable domain, rest sourced from reference TRBV28 and TRBJ2-7, is DVKVTQSSRYLVKRTGEKVFLECVQDMDHENMFWYRQDPGLGLRLIYFSYDVKMKEKGDIPEGYSVSREKKERFSLILESASTNQTSMYLCASRLGMGGFRYFGPGTRLTVT.

The chain uses TRBV5-1 and TRBJ2-1; no clear D gene. V shed 0 bases and J shed 0 bases, with 13 bases lying between them. This CDR3 is built from 17 residues. Germline V lookup: CDR1 SGHRS, CDR2 YFSETQ. The CDR3 here is CASSLEGGLSSYNEQFF. The CDR3 DNA reads as TGCGCCAGCAGCTTGGAGGGCGGCTTAAGCTCCTACAATGAGCAGTTCTTC.

In DNA form, the CDR3 reads TGTGCCTGGAGTGTAAATTTGGTCAATCAGCCCCAGCATTTT. It is translated as CAWSVNLVNQPQHF. V gene TRBV30 combines with J gene TRBJ1-5; D not certain. V was pared by 0 bases and J by 3 bases, with 9 bases between. Germline V gene lookup returns CDR1 GTSNPN and CDR2 SVGIG (reference sequence). This CDR3 is 14 amino acids long.

This rearrangement joins TRBV10-3 to TRBJ2-1; D not resolved. V was trimmed by 2 bases and J by 6 bases, leaving 11 bases between them. The CDR3 is 14 residues long. From germline, CDR1 is ENHRY and CDR2 SYGVKD. The CDR3 bases are TGTGCCATCAGTGAGACGGCAGGAAGCAATGAGCAGTTCTTC. Amino acids: CAISETAGSNEQFF.

J is TRBJ1-2 and V is TRBV7-3; possibly TRBD1 for D (6 bases). Trimming pared 6 bases from V and 14 bases from J, leaving 19 bases between. From germline, CDR1 is SGHTA and CDR2 FQGTGA. CDR3 size: 12 residues. The CDR3 DNA sequence: TGTGCCAGCAGTCAATCTGGGGGGCCTGAGACCTTC. Translating gives CASSQSGGPETF.

This chain connects TRBV7-8 to TRBJ1-2; no reliable D call. With 0 bases removed from V and 13 bases from J, the gap between germline ends came to 15 bases. Germline V gene sequence: CDR1 SGHVS, CDR2 FQNEAQ. The CDR3 consists of 13 residues. CDR3 loop: CASSLAGETQPTF. The CDR3 nucleotides are TGTGCCAGCAGCTTAGCGGGAGAGACGCAACCCACCTTC.

This chain uses TRBV23-1 with TRBJ2-2; 7 positions agree with TRBD1. TRBV23-1 is given ORF status, its function remaining uncertain. The CDR3 runs 16 residues. V gave up 4 bases and J gave up 4 bases; unmatched junction bases: 9. The DNA for the CDR3 is TGCGCCAGCAGTCCCCATCGACAGGGCGGCACCGGGGAGCTGTTTTTT. As protein: CASSPHRQGGTGELFF.

The V gene is TRBV11-3, the J gene TRBJ2-5; D perhaps matches TRBD2 (5 bases). Germline CDR1 reads SGHNT; CDR2 reads YENEEA. The CDR3 is made up of 13 amino acids. Trimming cost V 5 bases and J 3 bases, with 10 bases left between them. The DNA for the CDR3 is TGTGCCAGCAGCCGAGAGGAGGAAGAGACCCAGTACTTC. This codes for CASSREEEETQYF.

This clone was observed once. This chain uses TRBV19 with TRBJ1-4; D is unresolved. Germline lookup yields CDR1 LNHDA and CDR2 SQIVND (reference sequence). V was pared by 5 bases and J by 8 bases, with 18 bases between. CDR3 length: 15 amino acids. CDR3 sequence (DNA): TGTGCCAGTAGTGTCGGCCCCCTCGAAGGGGAAAAACTGTTTTTT. The encoded protein is CASSVGPLEGEKLFF. The whole variable domain, remainder taken from reference TRBV19 and TRBJ1-4, is DGGITQSPKYLFRKEGQNVTLSCEQNLNHDAMYWYRQDPGQGLRLIYYSQIVNDFQKGDIAEGYSVSREKKESFPLTVTSAQKNPTAFYLCASSVGPLEGEKLFFGSGTQLSVL.

This CDR3 is CASSLWGQSNQPQHF. CDR3 bases: TGTGCCAGCAGCTTGTGGGGACAAAGCAATCAGCCCCAGCATTTT. The V call is TRBV5-5, the J call TRBJ1-5; D is possibly TRBD1 (6 bases). CDR1 and CDR2 (germline): SGHKS, YYEKEE (reference sequence). The CDR3 is 15 amino acids. With 1 base removed from V and 1 base from J, the gap between germline ends came to 9 bases.

The chain uses TRBV7-9 and TRBJ2-3; possible D gene TRBD1, 5 bases. Germline CDR1 is SEHNR and CDR2 is FQNEAQ (reference sequence). CDR3 length equals 15 residues. Trimming left V 8 bases short and J 0 bases short, with 15 bases between. Here the CDR3 reads CASLLGPASTDTQYF. For the CDR3, the DNA is TGTGCCAGCCTCCTGGGGCCAGCCAGCACAGATACGCAGTATTTT.

In this sample, this clone turned up a few times. The J gene is TRBJ2-1, the V gene TRBV19, with D uncertain. Per germline, CDR1 LNHDA and CDR2 SQIVND (reference sequence). The CDR3 is 13 amino acids. Trimming stripped 3 bases from V and 9 bases from J, with 12 bases between. The chain's CDR3 is CASSIARQSEQFF. For the CDR3, the DNA is TGTGCCAGTAGTATCGCCCGGCAATCTGAGCAGTTCTTC. Complete variable domain (other parts from reference TRBV19 and TRBJ2-1): DGGITQSPKYLFRKEGQNVTLSCEQNLNHDAMYWYRQDPGQGLRLIYYSQIVNDFQKGDIAEGYSVSREKKESFPLTVTSAQKNPTAFYLCASSIARQSEQFFGPGTRLTVL.

In this sample, this clone turned up once. V gene TRBV29-1 combines with J gene TRBJ2-7, with D possibly being TRBD1 (6 bases). Germline CDR1 reads SQVTM; CDR2 reads ANQGSEA. The CDR3 covers 12 residues. Deletions cut 7 bases from V and 0 bases from J, with 10 bases between. This CDR3 is CSAADSSYEQYF. The CDR3 DNA reads TGCAGCGCCGCGGACAGCTCCTACGAGCAGTACTTC.

The chain is built from TRBV2 and TRBJ1-5; 9 bases are a match to TRBD1. The junction had 5 bases not matched to a gene; V was cut back by 6 bases and J by 2 bases. Germline V CDR1 and CDR2: SNHLY, FYNNEI. This CDR3 region has 15 residues. This CDR3 is CASRDRGVGNQPQHF. The CDR3 DNA reads TGTGCCAGCAGGGACAGGGGTGTCGGCAATCAGCCCCAGCATTTT.

This rearrangement joins TRBV5-1 to TRBJ2-2; D not resolved. There are 12 residues in the CDR3. V dropped 4 bases and J dropped 2 bases, with 3 bases sitting between them. Germline assignment: CDR1 SGHRS and CDR2 YFSETQ. CDR3: CASSPNTGELFF. The DNA for the CDR3 is TGCGCCAGCAGCCCTAACACCGGGGAGCTGTTTTTT.

The chain is built from TRBV7-2 and TRBJ1-2, with 8 positions matching TRBD1. Germline-derived CDR1 and CDR2 are SGHTA and FQGNSA. The ends lost 5 bases at V and 8 bases at J; junction bases unmatched: 7. This CDR3 is 13 amino acids long. The CDR3 reads CASSERTGRGYTF. CDR3 DNA sequence: TGTGCCAGCAGCGAAAGGACAGGGAGAGGCTACACCTTC.

The chain links TRBV7-9 to TRBJ2-1; TRBD1 might be the D (5 bases). Trimming shortened V by 5 bases and J by 1 base, and 21 bases separated the two germline ends. The CDR3 loop spans 18 amino acids. Germline CDR1 SEHNR, CDR2 FQNEAQ (reference sequence). The CDR3 DNA follows: TGTGCCAGCAGCCGACCGGTGGGGCAGACGAAGTCCTACAATGAGCAGTTCTTC. Translated: CASSRPVGQTKSYNEQFF. Using reference TRBV7-9 and TRBJ2-1 for the parts outside the CDR3, the full variable domain is DTGVSQNPRHKITKRGQNVTFRCDPISEHNRLYWYRQTLGQGPEFLTYFQNEAQLEKSRLLSDRFSAERPKGSFSTLEIQRTEQGDSAMYLCASSRPVGQTKSYNEQFFGPGTRLTVL.

This chain uses TRBV2 with TRBJ2-5, with no clear D. The CDR3 runs 14 residues. Germline CDR1 and CDR2: SNHLY and FYNNEI. V was trimmed by 2 bases and J by 7 bases, leaving 14 bases between them. DNA of the CDR3: TGTGCCAGCAGTGAACTGGCCCAGCTAGGGACCCAGTACTTC. It is translated as CASSELAQLGTQYF. The whole variable domain, filled in from reference TRBV2 and TRBJ2-5, reads EPEVTQTPSHQVTQMGQEVILRCVPISNHLYFYWYRQILGQKVEFLVSFYNNEISEKSEIFDDQFSVERPDGSNFTLKIRSTKLEDSAMYFCASSELAQLGTQYFGPGTRLLVL.

The chain combines TRBV19 with TRBJ1-2; TRBD1 aligns across 8 bases. The CDR3 loop spans 13 amino acids. Germline CDR1 LNHDA, CDR2 SQIVND (reference sequence). Trimming cost V 7 bases and J 3 bases; bases outside gene matches: 4. DNA of the CDR3: TGTGCCAGTAACCCGGACAGGGACTATGGCTACACCTTC. Amino acid sequence: CASNPDRDYGYTF.